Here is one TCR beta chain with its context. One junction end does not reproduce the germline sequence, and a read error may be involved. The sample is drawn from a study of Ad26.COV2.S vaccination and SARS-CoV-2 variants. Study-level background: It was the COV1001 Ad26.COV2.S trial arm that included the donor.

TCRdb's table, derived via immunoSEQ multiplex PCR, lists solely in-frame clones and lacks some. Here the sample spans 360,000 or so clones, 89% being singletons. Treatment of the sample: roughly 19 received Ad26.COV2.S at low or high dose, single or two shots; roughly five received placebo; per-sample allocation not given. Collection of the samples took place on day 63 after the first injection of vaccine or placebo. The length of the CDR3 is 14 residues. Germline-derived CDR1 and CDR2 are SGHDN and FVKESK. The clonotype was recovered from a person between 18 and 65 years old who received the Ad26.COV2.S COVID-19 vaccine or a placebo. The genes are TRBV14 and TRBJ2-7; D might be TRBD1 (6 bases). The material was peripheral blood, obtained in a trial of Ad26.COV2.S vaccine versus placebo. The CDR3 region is CASSQDRGEVACRF. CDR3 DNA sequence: TGTGCCAGCAGCCAAGACAGGGGAGAAGTCGCGTGTCGCTTC.